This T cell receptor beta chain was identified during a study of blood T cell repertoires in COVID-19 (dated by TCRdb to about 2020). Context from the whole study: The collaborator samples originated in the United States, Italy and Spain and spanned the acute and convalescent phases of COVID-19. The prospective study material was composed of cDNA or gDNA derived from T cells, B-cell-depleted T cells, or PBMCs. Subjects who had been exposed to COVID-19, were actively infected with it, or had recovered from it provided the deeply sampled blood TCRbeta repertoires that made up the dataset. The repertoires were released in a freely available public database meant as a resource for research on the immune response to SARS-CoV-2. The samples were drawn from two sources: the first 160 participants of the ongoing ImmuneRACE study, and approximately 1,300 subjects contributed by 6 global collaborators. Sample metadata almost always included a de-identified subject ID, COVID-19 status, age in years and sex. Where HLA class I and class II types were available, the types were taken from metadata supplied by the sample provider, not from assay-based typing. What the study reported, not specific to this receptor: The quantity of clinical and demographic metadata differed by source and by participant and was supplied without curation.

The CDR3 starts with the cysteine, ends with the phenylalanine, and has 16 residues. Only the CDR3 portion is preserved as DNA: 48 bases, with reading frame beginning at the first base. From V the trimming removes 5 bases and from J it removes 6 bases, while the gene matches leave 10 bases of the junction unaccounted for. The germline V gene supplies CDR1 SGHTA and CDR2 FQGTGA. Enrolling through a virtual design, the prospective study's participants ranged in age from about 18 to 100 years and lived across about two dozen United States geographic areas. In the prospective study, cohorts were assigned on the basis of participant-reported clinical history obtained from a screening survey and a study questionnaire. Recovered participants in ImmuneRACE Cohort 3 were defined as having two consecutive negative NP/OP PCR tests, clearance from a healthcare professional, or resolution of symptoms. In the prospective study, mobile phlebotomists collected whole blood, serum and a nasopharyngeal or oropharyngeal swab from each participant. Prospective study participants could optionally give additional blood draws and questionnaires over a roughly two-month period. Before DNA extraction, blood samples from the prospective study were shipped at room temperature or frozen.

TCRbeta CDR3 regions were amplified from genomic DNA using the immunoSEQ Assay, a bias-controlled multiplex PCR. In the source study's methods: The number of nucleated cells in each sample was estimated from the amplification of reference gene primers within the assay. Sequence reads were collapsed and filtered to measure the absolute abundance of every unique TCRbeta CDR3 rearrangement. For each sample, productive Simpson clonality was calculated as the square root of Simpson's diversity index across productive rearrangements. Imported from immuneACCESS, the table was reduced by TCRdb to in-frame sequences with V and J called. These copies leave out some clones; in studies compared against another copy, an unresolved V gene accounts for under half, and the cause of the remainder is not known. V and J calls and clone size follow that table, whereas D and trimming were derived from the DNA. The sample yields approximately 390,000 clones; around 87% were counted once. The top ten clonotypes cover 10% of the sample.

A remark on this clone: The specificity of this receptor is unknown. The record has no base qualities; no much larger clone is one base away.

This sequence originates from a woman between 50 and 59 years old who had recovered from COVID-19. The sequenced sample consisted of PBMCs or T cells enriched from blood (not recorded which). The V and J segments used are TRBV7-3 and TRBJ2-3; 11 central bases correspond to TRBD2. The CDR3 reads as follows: CASSPLIAGGLDTQYF. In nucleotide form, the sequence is TGTGCCAGCAGCCCTCTAATAGCGGGGGGGCTTGATACGCAGTATTTT.